Below, 18 T cell receptor beta chains from the same sample are listed, as sequenced in a study of T cell repertoires in cytomegalovirus infection. No antigens are known for them. TCRdb re-analysed the reads in MiXCR, keeping a single row per CDR3 protein. In the table there are under 150,000 distinct CDR3 sequences, more than 20% of which are singletons. Sequencing was performed on PBMCs, sequenced either directly or after in vitro stimulation (not recorded which). The receptor source for this set is a human donor in good health (CMV status not recorded). Some clones in this sample may be carry-over from other donors' samples.

The genes are TRBV11-2 and TRBJ1-2; tentatively, D is TRBD1 (5 bases). This CDR3 spans 15 amino acids. V was trimmed by 0 bases and J by 4 bases, leaving 12 bases between them. Germline V gene lookup returns CDR1 SGHAT and CDR2 FQNNGV. The CDR3 nucleotides read TGTGCCAGCAGCTTAGATTTTGGGGCGTTCTATGGCTACACCTTC. Protein: CASSLDFGAFYGYTF.

This clonotype was recorded a few times. The chain couples TRBV28 to TRBJ1-2; TRBD1 is a possible D gene (6 bases). The germline V gene has CDR1 MDHEN and CDR2 SYDVKM. V was shortened by 4 bases and J by 8 bases, with 14 bases between the two germline ends. The CDR3 is 13 amino acids. CDR3 in DNA: TGTGCCAGCAGTTCGAACCACAGGGAAGGCTACACCTTC. Protein product: CASSSNHREGYTF.

This clonotype has just a few counts. The V and J genes are TRBV12-3 or TRBV12-4 and TRBJ2-1, with TRBD2 identical over 13 bases. Trimming cost V 6 bases and J 8 bases; bases outside gene matches: 10. This CDR3 is 16 amino acids long. Here the CDR3 reads CASSRGLAGARDEQFF. DNA of the CDR3: TGTGCCAGCAGCAGAGGACTAGCGGGAGCTCGGGATGAGCAGTTCTTC.

This clonotype came up a few times. The genes are TRBV20-1 and TRBJ1-1, with TRBD1 matching over 8 bases. Looked up from germline, CDR1 is DFQATT and CDR2 is SNEGSKA (reference sequence). The CDR3 sequence is 13 residues long. The J segment lost 5 bases and the V segment lost 7 bases, leaving 9 bases of the junction unmatched. As DNA, the CDR3 is TGCAGTGTTACGACAGGGGAGCGGACTGAAGCTTTCTTT. This sequence encodes CSVTTGERTEAFF.

The table lists this clonotype with a few counts. This chain joins TRBV19 and TRBJ1-5; unclear D gene. Germline V gene sequence: CDR1 LNHDA, CDR2 SQIVND (reference sequence). The V gene lost 5 bases and the J gene lost 3 bases, with 8 bases spanning the gap. The CDR3 is 13 amino acids. DNA of the CDR3: TGTGCCAGTAGTGCAGGACTCAATCAGCCCCAGCATTTT. Its translation is CASSAGLNQPQHF.

This clonotype was counted only a few times. The rearrangement uses TRBV7-4 and TRBJ1-4; D may be TRBD1 (6 bases). Germline V gene data show CDR1 as SGHVT and CDR2 as SQSDAQ. There are 15 residues in the CDR3. Trimming shortened V by 5 bases and J by 8 bases, and 18 bases separated the two germline ends. CDR3 amino acids: CASSPWGASGEKLFF. The DNA for the CDR3 is TGTGCCAGCAGCCCATGGGGGGCCTCTGGGGAAAAACTGTTTTTT.

The genes are TRBV19 and TRBJ2-1, with D maybe TRBD2 (6 bases). CDR1 is LNHDA, CDR2 SQIVND, per germline (reference sequence). Trimming left V 4 bases short and J 5 bases short, with 12 bases between. CDR3 length: 14 residues. The chain's CDR3 is CASSTLAAHNEQFF. CDR3 bases: TGTGCCAGTAGTACTTTAGCGGCCCACAATGAGCAGTTCTTC.

This clonotype has more than one count but fewer than ten. This CDR3 reads CASSLVPGSFSYNEQFF. Here the CDR3 DNA reads TGTGCCAGCAGCTTAGTACCTGGGTCATTTTCCTACAATGAGCAGTTCTTC. The chain employs TRBV7-2 and TRBJ2-1; the D is unclear. CDR3 length equals 17 residues. With 1 base removed from V and 1 base from J, the gap between germline ends came to 14 bases. The V gene's germline CDR1 is SGHTA and CDR2 FQGNSA.

There are a few counts of this clonotype. The V call is TRBV6-2 or TRBV6-3, the J call TRBJ2-7; D is undetermined. This CDR3 region has 13 residues. Germline V CDR1 and CDR2: MNHEY, SVGEGT. V gave up 2 bases and J gave up 7 bases, with 12 bases separating them. CDR3 sequence: CASSYPGRGEQYF. CDR3 coding DNA: TGTGCCAGCAGTTACCCAGGTAGAGGTGAGCAGTACTTC.

The V gene is TRBV28, the J gene TRBJ2-7, with 9 nucleotides matching TRBD2. The CDR3 covers 13 residues. Germline lookup yields CDR1 MDHEN and CDR2 SYDVKM. The J segment lost 6 bases and the V segment lost 3 bases, leaving 3 bases of the junction unmatched. CDR3 sequence reads: CASSLASGTEQYV. The CDR3 DNA follows: TGTGCCAGCAGTTTGGCTAGCGGGACCGAGCAGTACGTC.

The V gene is TRBV20-1, the J gene TRBJ2-2; D could derive from TRBD1 or TRBD2 (7 bases each). This CDR3 region has 15 residues. Germline values: CDR1 DFQATT, CDR2 SNEGSKA (reference sequence). Trimming took off 5 bases at V and 1 base at J, with 14 bases between the two ends. In DNA form, the CDR3 reads TGCAGTGCTTACTCAGGGGGGGGGAACACCGGGGAGCTGTTTTTT. It codes for CSAYSGGGNTGELFF.

This clonotype came up a few times. The chain couples TRBV5-1 to TRBJ2-1, with TRBD2 matching 10 bases. With 1 base clipped from V and 0 bases from J, the junction kept 10 bases outside the gene matches. The CDR3 runs to 19 residues. Germline CDR1 reads SGHRS; CDR2 reads YFSETQ. The CDR3 bases are TGCGCCAGCAGCTTGCCAGCGGGAGGGCCTTCGAGCTCCTACAATGAGCAGTTCTTC. Translating it yields CASSLPAGGPSSSYNEQFF. Full variable domain (remainder filled in from reference TRBV5-1 and TRBJ2-1): KAGVTQTPRYLIKTRGQQVTLSCSPISGHRSVSWYQQTPGQGLQFLFEYFSETQRNKGNFPGRFSGRQFSNSRSEMNVSTLELGDSALYLCASSLPAGGPSSSYNEQFFGPGTRLTVL.

This clonotype was seen repeatedly, ten times or more. The V gene is TRBV7-6, the J gene TRBJ2-7; 9 bases map to TRBD1. V was pared by 0 bases and J by 5 bases, with 5 bases of the junction left unmatched. The CDR3 length is 15 residues. Germline V gene sequence: CDR1 SGHVS, CDR2 FNYEAQ. The CDR3 nucleotides read TGTGCCAGCAGCTTAGCGGGGGACAGGGACCACGAGCAGTACGTC. This encodes CASSLAGDRDHEQYV.

This clonotype was detected only a few times. The J gene is TRBJ2-6, the V gene TRBV6-1; maybe TRBD2 (6 bases). There are 15 residues in the CDR3. Germline values: CDR1 MNHNS, CDR2 SASEGT. Trimming stripped 8 bases from V and 2 bases from J, with 13 bases between. The CDR3: CASLAGSPGANVLTF. Written as DNA, the CDR3 is TGTGCCAGCCTTGCGGGGTCGCCTGGGGCCAACGTCCTGACTTTC.

This clonotype was recorded at least ten times. The V call is TRBV7-2, the J call TRBJ2-5; the match to TRBD1 covers 9 bases. V was pared by 1 base and J by 5 bases, with 8 bases of the junction left unmatched. Germline V lookup: CDR1 SGHTA, CDR2 FQGNSA. The CDR3 length is 16 residues. The CDR3 nucleotides read TGTGCCAGCAGCTTAGGGGACCGGACAGGGGAGGAGACCCAGTACTTC. Its translation is CASSLGDRTGEETQYF.

This clonotype was counted once. The chain links TRBV7-4 to TRBJ2-1, with 10 bases lining up with TRBD1. V lost 4 bases, J lost 1 base, and 13 bases stayed unmatched. CDR1 and CDR2 from the germline V gene are SGHVT and SQSDAQ. CDR3 length: 19 amino acids. The CDR3 loop is CASSSSPPGTGVSYNEQFF. The CDR3 bases are TGTGCCAGCAGCTCCTCCCCCCCCGGGACAGGGGTTTCCTACAATGAGCAGTTCTTC.

There are many counts of this clonotype. DNA for the CDR3: TGTGCCAGCAAGAGTCGGTCGAGCTCCTACGAGCAGTACTTC. As protein: CASKSRSSSYEQYF. The V and J genes are TRBV6-1 and TRBJ2-7; D is ambiguous. CDR1 is MNHNS, CDR2 SASEGT, per germline. The CDR3 is 14 residues long. Trimming removed 7 bases from V and 0 bases from J, with 13 bases in between.

This clonotype was recorded at least ten times. The gene calls are TRBV7-8 and TRBJ1-2; D is perhaps TRBD1 (6 bases). V was pared by 1 base and J by 1 base, with 19 bases between. The CDR3 consists of 18 residues. CDR1 and CDR2 from the germline V gene are SGHVS and FQNEAQ. In nucleotides, the CDR3 is TGTGCCAGCAGCTTAGGAGGACAGACGGACCCTAGTAACTATGGCTACACCTTC. Its translation: CASSLGGQTDPSNYGYTF. The variable domain in full, completed from reference TRBV7-8 and TRBJ1-2, reads GAGVSQSPRYKVAKRGQDVALRCDPISGHVSLFWYQQALGQGPEFLTYFQNEAQLDKSGLPSDRFFAERPEGSVSTLKIQRTQQEDSAVYLCASSLGGQTDPSNYGYTFGSGTRLTVV.